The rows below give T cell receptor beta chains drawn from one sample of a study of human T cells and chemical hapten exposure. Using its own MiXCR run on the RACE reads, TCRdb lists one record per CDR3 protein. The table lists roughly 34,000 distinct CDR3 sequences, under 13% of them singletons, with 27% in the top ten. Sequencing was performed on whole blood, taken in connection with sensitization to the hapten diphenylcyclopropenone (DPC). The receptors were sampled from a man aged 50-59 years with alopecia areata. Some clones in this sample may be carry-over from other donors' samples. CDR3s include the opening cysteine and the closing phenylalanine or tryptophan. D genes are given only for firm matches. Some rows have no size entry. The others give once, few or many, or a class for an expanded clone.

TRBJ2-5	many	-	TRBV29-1	TGCAGCGCTGGACCCCCGGGAGAGACCCAGTACTTC	CSAGPPGETQYF
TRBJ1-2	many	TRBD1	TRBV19	TGTGCCAGTAGTATAGTCCCTTTTGACAGGGTCTATGGCTACACCTTC	CASSIVPFDRVYGYTF
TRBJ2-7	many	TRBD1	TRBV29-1	TGCAGCGTTGGACAGGGGCTATACGAGCAGTACTTC	CSVGQGLYEQYF
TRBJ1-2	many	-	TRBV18	TGTGCCAGCTCACCGGAACAGTCGACTAACTATGGCTACACCTTC	CASSPEQSTNYGYTF
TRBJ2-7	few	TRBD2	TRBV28	TGTGCCAGCCGTTACACTAGCGGGCCCCCCTACGAGCAGTACTTC	CASRYTSGPPYEQYF
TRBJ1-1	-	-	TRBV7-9	TGTGCCAGCAGCTTCGAAAGGGGACCCACTGAAGCTTTCTTT	CASSFERGPTEAFF
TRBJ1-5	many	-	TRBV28	TGTGCCAGCAGTACAGGGCGACGCAATCAGCCCCAGCATTTT	CASSTGRRNQPQHF
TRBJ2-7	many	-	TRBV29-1	TGCAGCGTTGGGGCAGGGGCCCCCTACGAGCAGTACTTC	CSVGAGAPYEQYF
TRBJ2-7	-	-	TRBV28	TGTGCCAGCAGCAGGGCGAACTACGAGCAGTACTTC	CASSRANYEQYF
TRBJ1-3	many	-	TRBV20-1	TGCAGTGCTAGAGAGGGCTCTGGAAACACCATATATTTT	CSAREGSGNTIYF
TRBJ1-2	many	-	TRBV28	TGTGCCAGCAGACCCACAGGGTATAACTATGGCTACACCTTC	CASRPTGYNYGYTF
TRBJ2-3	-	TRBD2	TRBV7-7	TGTGCCAGCAGCCCGGGACTAGCTAAAACAGATACGCAGTATTTT	CASSPGLAKTDTQYF
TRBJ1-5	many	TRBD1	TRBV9	TGTGCCAGCAGCCTTAATACAGGGGCGAATCAGCCCCAGCATTTT	CASSLNTGANQPQHF
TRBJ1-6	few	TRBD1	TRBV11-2	TGTGCCAGCAGCCCGGGACAGAAAATTTCACCCCTCCACTTT	CASSPGQKISPLHF
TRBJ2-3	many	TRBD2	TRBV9	TGTGCCAGCAGCGTACCAGGATCTAGCGGGATAGGTCAGGGAACAGATACGCAGTATTTT	CASSVPGSSGIGQGTDTQYF
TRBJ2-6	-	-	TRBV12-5	TGTGCTAGTGGTTTGGTTCAGGGGACTGGGGCCAACGTCCTGACTTTC	CASGLVQGTGANVLTF
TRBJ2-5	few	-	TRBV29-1	TGCAGCGTTGTACATGGGTTCCAAGAGACCCAGTACTTC	CSVVHGFQETQYF
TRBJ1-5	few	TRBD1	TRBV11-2	TGTGCCAGCAGCTTAGGACAGGGAGACAATCAGCCCCAGCATTTT	CASSLGQGDNQPQHF
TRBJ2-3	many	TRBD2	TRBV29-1	TGCAGCGTTGCGGGACTAGCGGGCCGCACAGATACGCAGTATTTT	CSVAGLAGRTDTQYF
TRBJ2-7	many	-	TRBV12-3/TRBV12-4	TGTGCCAGCAGTTTTGCTGGACAGACCTACGAGCAGTACTTC	CASSFAGQTYEQYF
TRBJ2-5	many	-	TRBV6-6	TGTGCCAGCAGTTACGGGCACCAAGAGACCCAGTACTTC	CASSYGHQETQYF
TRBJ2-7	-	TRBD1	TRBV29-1	TGCAGCGTGAAAAGACAGGGGTCAGGGTACGAGCAGTACTTC	CSVKRQGSGYEQYF
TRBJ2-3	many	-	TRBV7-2	TGTGCCAGCAGCTTAGTTTTCGGGGTGGCGGATACGCAGTATTTT	CASSLVFGVADTQYF
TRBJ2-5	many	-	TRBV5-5	TGTGCCAGCAGCCTTTGGGGGGAGACCCAGTACTTC	CASSLWGETQYF
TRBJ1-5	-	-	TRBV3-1	TGTGGCAGCAGCCAACAACTTTACCCCTCCAATCAGCCCCAGCATTTT	CGSSQQLYPSNQPQHF
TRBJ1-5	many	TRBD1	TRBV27	TGTGCCAGCAGTTCGAACACAGGGGGAGGTCAGCCCCAGCATTTT	CASSSNTGGGQPQHF
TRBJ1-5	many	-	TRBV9	TGTGCCAGCAGCCCTGGAGGAAGCAATCAGCCCCAGCATTTT	CASSPGGSNQPQHF
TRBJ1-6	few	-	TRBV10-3	TGTGCCATCAGTAAGCCAGAGAAGAATTCACCCCTCCACTTT	CAISKPEKNSPLHF
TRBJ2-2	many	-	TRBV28	TGTGCCAGCAGTCCCCTCAAAGGGGCGTACACCGGGGAGCTGTTTTTT	CASSPLKGAYTGELFF
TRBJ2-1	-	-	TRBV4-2	TGTGCCAGCAGCCAAGATCGGGCGGGGAATGAGCAGTTCTTC	CASSQDRAGNEQFF
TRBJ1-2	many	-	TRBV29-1	TGCAGCGTGGCGGGGGGGAAGGACTATGGCTACACCTTC	CSVAGGKDYGYTF
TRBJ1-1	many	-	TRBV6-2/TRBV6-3	TGTGCCAGCAGTTACATGGCTATTCAAGAAGCTTTCTTT	CASSYMAIQEAFF
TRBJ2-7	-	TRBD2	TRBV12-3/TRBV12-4	TGTGCCAGCAGGACTGCGGGACTAGCGGGAGGCCGAGGGAAGCAGTACTTC	CASRTAGLAGGRGKQYF
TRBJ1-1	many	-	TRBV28	TGTGCCAGCAGTTTGCTCTACAAGGGAGCTTTCTTT	CASSLLYKGAFF
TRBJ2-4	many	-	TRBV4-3	TGCGCCAGCAGCCAAGATCGCGGTTTCGCCAAAAACATTCAGTACTTC	CASSQDRGFAKNIQYF
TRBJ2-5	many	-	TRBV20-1	TGCAGTGCTGGGAACAGGGGAGGAAAGACCCAGTACTTC	CSAGNRGGKTQYF
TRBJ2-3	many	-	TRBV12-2	TGTGCAAGTCCTAAGGGGAGGGCTACGCAGTATTTT	CASPKGRATQYF
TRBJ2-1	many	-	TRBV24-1	TGTGCCACCAGTGATCCTACAGGGAGCTCCTACAATGAGCAGTTCTTC	CATSDPTGSSYNEQFF
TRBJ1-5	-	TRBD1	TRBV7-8	TGTGCCAGCAGCCTAATGGGACAGGGGAACAATCAGCCCCAGCATTTT	CASSLMGQGNNQPQHF
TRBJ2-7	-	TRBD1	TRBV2	TGTGCCAGCTATGGACAGGGGATACCCCTGCCCCCCTACGAGCAGTACTTC	CASYGQGIPLPPYEQYF
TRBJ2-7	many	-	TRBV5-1	TGCGCCAGCAGCTCCCCCTCTGGGCAAGAGCAGTACTTC	CASSSPSGQEQYF
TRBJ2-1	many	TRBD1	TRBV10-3	TGTGCCATCAGGACGGGGACAGTGAGGAACTCCTACAATGAGCAGTTCTTC	CAIRTGTVRNSYNEQFF
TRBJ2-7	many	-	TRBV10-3	TGTGCCATCAGTGAGTCACAGATCTCAATTGACCTCTCCTACGAGCAGTACTTC	CAISESQISIDLSYEQYF
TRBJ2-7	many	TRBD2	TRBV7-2	TGTGCCAGCAGCTATCCCTGGACTAGCGGGAGATCCTACGAGCAGTACTTC	CASSYPWTSGRSYEQYF
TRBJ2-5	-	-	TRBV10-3	TGTGCCAGCCAAGGCCTGGACCAAGAGACCCAGTACTTC	CASQGLDQETQYF
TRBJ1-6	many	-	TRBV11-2	TGTGCCAGCAGCTTAGATACGGGTTCACCCCTCCACTTT	CASSLDTGSPLHF
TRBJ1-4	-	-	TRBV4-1	TGCGCCAGCAGCCAAGGGTCCGGCCCCACTAATGAAAAACTGTTTTTT	CASSQGSGPTNEKLFF
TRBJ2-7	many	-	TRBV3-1	TGTGCCAGCAGCCAAGGTCAAGGGTACGAGCAGTACTTC	CASSQGQGYEQYF
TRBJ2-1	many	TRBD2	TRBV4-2	TGTGCCAGCAGCCAAAGGGGCAGCGGGGCGAAAACCGACAATGAGCAGTTCTTC	CASSQRGSGAKTDNEQFF